This TCR beta chain emerged from a study (dated by TCRdb to about 2015). As for the study more broadly: The study set out to test whether tumor-infiltrating Tregs in breast cancer get recruited from blood Tregs or are instead converted in situ from other CD4+ T cell subsets. Overall study outcomes, separate from this receptor: Tumor memory CD4+ T cell TCR gene usage clustered with blood and lymph node memory CD4+ cells and lymph node naive CD4+ cells. The validation in the larger cohort was limited to a single TCR beta V-J rearrangement instead of whole repertoires. The greatest overlap of tumor-infiltrating Treg TCR alpha and beta sequences was observed with tumor naive CD4+ T cells, followed by blood naive CD4+ T cells.

From the cysteine up to the phenylalanine, the CDR3 has a length of 14 residues. CDR3 DNA only is kept here, 42 bases in frame from base 1. CDR1 and CDR2 were assigned from the germline V gene (reference sequence) as DFQATT and SNEGSKA. A distance of 14 bases separates the germline ends of V and J, which lose 3 bases and 4 bases respectively. This clonotype was recorded a few times. The specificity of this receptor is unknown. No base quality information exists; no much larger clone differs at one position. Full-length TCR variable regions were amplified by 5' RACE PCR with constant-region reverse primers, and semi-nested PCR with Nested Universal Primer A was subsequently performed. Using the ReliaPrep RNA Cell Miniprep System, total RNA was extracted, and the SMARTer RACE 5'/3' Kit was then used to reverse transcribe the RNA into 5'RACE-ready cDNA. An Illumina MiSeq was used to sequence the full-length TCR alpha and beta libraries, which had been barcoded with multiplex adaptors. Concerning the study's data processing: Sequencing data were pooled across the five patients for each of nine subset-tissue groups and compared by unsupervised clustering of TCR gene usage. The Morisita-Horn index was used to calculate repertoire similarity, with shared sequences weighted according to their contribution to each repertoire. The public reads were reprocessed in TCRdb via fastp at Q25 and MiXCR, keeping in-frame beta chains. When rows share a CDR3 protein, they turn into one entry using the most common DNA and genes. The V and J calls here are based on TCRdb, not the publication. The sample includes roughly 54,000 distinct CDR3 sequences, with over 15% observed a single time. Approximately 2.1% of the sample lies in the top ten.

Naive CD4+ T cells were purified with the Miltenyi Naive CD4+ T Cell Isolation kit, with Tregs depleted using CD25 microbeads. Tregs, naive and memory CD4+ T cells from tumor, blood and ipsilateral draining lymph nodes of 5 or 6 breast cancer patients underwent full-length TCR alpha and beta sequencing. Ficoll density gradient centrifugation was used to isolate mononuclear cells from lymph nodes or from 40 to 50 ml of peripheral blood. FACS confirmed that the sorted cell populations were more than 90% pure. Material: naive CD4+ T cells sorted from blood. This specimen's cell subset or site label, per the study, means: naive CD4+ T cells, CD4+CD45RA+CD25-. The sequence was collected from a female donor with breast cancer. The sequence links TRBV20-1 to TRBJ2-3; a tentative D call is TRBD1 (6 bases match). CDR3 reads: CSARRGTFPDTQYF. Read as DNA, the sequence is TGCAGTGCTAGGAGGGGGACATTCCCAGATACGCAGTATTTT.